This T cell receptor (beta chain) was retrieved from a study of identifying expanded T cells in peripheral blood. Study observations and caveats: Technical replicates showed around 1.2 changed clones; two weeks roughly 18; four weeks 19. Clone count variance between roughly 2-week samples rose with total template count.

V was pared by 0 bases and J by 4 bases, with 5 bases of the junction left unmatched. Looked up from germline, CDR1 is GTSNPN and CDR2 is SVGIG (reference sequence). This CDR3 spans 15 amino acids. In the case of this clone: The antigen is unknown.

Collection occurred without any documented infections or immune events in donors. Assay used: immunoSEQ multiplex PCR; TCRdb lists only in-frame clones, some missing. The sample contains about 58,000 clones, 89% of which appear only once. V is TRBV30 and J is TRBJ2-3; 9 nucleotides agree with TRBD2. This sequence was found in a person between 18 and 75 years old in good health. Sequenced material: blood. CDR3: CAWSVMRGGPDTQYF. For the CDR3, the DNA is TGTGCCTGGAGTGTAATGCGGGGGGGCCCAGATACGCAGTATTTT.